A single T cell receptor beta chain is shown here with its context. Trimming cost V 3 bases and J 4 bases, with 13 bases left between them. Germline CDR1 MDHEN, CDR2 SYDVKM. CDR3 length equals 15 residues. The sample originates from a study of T cell changes during pregnancy in multiple sclerosis. The assay was immunoSEQ multiplex PCR, and TCRdb's table has in-frame clones only and misses some. In the table there are roughly 34,000 clones, 70% to 90% of which are singletons. This receptor was taken from a female donor with multiple sclerosis, enrolled in a pregnancy study. The sequencing here drew on CD8+ T cells from peripheral blood mononuclear cells, taken in the third trimester of pregnancy. The chain has TRBV28 and TRBJ2-1; a possible D gene is TRBD1 (6 bases). The CDR3 region has the DNA TGTGCCAGCAGTTTGTCCGGACAGATATACAATGAGCAGTTCTTC. Its translation: CASSLSGQIYNEQFF.